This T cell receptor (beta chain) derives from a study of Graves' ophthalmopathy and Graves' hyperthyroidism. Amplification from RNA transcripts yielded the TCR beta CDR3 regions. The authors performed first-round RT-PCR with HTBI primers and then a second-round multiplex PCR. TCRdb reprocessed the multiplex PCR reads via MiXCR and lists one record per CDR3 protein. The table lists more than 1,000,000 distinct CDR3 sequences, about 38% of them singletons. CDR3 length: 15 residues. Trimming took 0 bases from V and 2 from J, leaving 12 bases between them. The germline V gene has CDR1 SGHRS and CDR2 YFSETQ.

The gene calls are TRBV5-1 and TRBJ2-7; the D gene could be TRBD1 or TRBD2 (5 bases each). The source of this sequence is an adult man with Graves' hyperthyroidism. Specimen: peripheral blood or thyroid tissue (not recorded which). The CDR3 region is CASSLDPGDPYEQYF. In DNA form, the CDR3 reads TGCGCCAGCAGCTTGGATCCCGGGGACCCCTACGAGCAGTACTTC.